These 29 T cell receptor beta chains came from one sample sequenced in a study of T cell changes during pregnancy in multiple sclerosis. Produced via immunoSEQ multiplex PCR; TCRdb's table is partial and in-frame only. Of 50,000 to 60,000 clones in the sample, about 90% were seen once. Sequencing was performed on CD4+ T cells from peripheral blood mononuclear cells, taken after pregnancy. These receptor sequences come from a female donor in good health, enrolled as a control in a pregnancy study.

The rearrangement uses TRBV7-2 and TRBJ2-1, with 7 positions matching TRBD1. Trimming cost V 10 bases and J 6 bases; bases outside gene matches: 6. The CDR3 runs 12 residues. Germline CDR1 and CDR2: SGHTA and FQGNSA. DNA for the CDR3: TGTGCCACCCGAGCAGGGGGCAATGAGCAGTTCTTC. Its protein is CATRAGGNEQFF.

This chain uses TRBV2 with TRBJ2-1; D is uncertain. Germline V gives CDR1 SNHLY, CDR2 FYNNEI. The CDR3 loop spans 14 amino acids. The V and J ends lost 7 bases and 0 bases respectively, with 10 bases between them. The CDR3 sequence: CASTRQTSYNEQFF. The CDR3 nucleotides read TGTGCCAGCACGAGGCAAACCTCCTACAATGAGCAGTTCTTC.

The rearrangement uses TRBV18 and TRBJ1-1; no clear D. V was trimmed by 3 bases and J by 6 bases, leaving 17 bases between them. Germline loops: CDR1 KGHSH, CDR2 LQKENI. CDR3 size: 15 residues. This CDR3 is CASSPPTPGKAEAFF. For the CDR3, the DNA is TGTGCCAGCTCACCTCCTACCCCGGGGAAGGCTGAAGCTTTCTTT.

The V call is TRBV7-6, the J call TRBJ1-1; 11 bases agree with TRBD1. This CDR3 is 13 amino acids long. Germline CDR1 SGHVS, CDR2 FNYEAQ. Trimming removed 8 bases from V and 6 bases from J; junction bases left unmatched: 5. The CDR3 DNA sequence: TGTGCCAGCTCAGGACAGGGGGCTTCTGAAGCTTTCTTT. Its translation: CASSGQGASEAFF.

This rearrangement joins TRBV2 to TRBJ1-1; TRBD1 is a possible D gene (5 bases). There are 14 residues in the CDR3. Trimming removed 4 bases from V and 1 base from J, with 10 bases in between. Germline CDR1 and CDR2: SNHLY and FYNNEI. DNA of the CDR3: TGTGCCAGCAGTGGGGGGGGACCGAACACTGAAGCTTTCTTT. This codes for CASSGGGPNTEAFF.

The chain uses TRBV5-1 and TRBJ2-1; tentative D call: TRBD1 (6 bases). This CDR3 is built from 16 residues. V lost 4 bases, J lost 8 bases, and 22 bases lay in between. The germline gives CDR1 SGHRS, CDR2 YFSETQ. The CDR3 loop reads CASSLPSGHRGDEQFF. The CDR3 DNA sequence: TGCGCCAGCAGCCTTCCCTCGGGACATCGTGGGGATGAGCAGTTCTTC.

The chain couples TRBV28 to TRBJ1-5, with 8 bases lining up with TRBD1. Germline values: CDR1 MDHEN, CDR2 SYDVKM. This CDR3 is built from 14 residues. V shed 5 bases and J 10 bases; nucleotides not matched to a gene: 10. CDR3: CASSVDRVNFPQHF. The CDR3 nucleotides are TGTGCCAGCAGTGTGGACAGGGTCAACTTCCCCCAGCATTTT.

The gene calls are TRBV11-1 and TRBJ1-5; D unresolved. The CDR3 loop spans 14 amino acids. The germline V and J ends were trimmed by 0 bases and 9 bases, with 12 bases remaining between them. Looked up from germline, CDR1 is SGHAT and CDR2 is FQDESV (reference sequence). CDR3 sequence reads: CASSLAPGASPQHF. The CDR3 DNA reads as TGTGCCAGCAGCTTAGCGCCGGGAGCATCGCCCCAGCATTTT.

The genes are TRBV7-8 and TRBJ2-1; 12 bases map to TRBD2. The V gene end was trimmed by 2 bases and the J gene end by 4 bases; junction bases not matched to a gene: 3. Germline-derived CDR1 and CDR2 are SGHVS and FQNEAQ. This CDR3 is 16 amino acids long. This CDR3 reads CASSLMGLAGYNEQFF. CDR3 nucleotide sequence: TGTGCCAGCAGCTTAATGGGACTAGCGGGTTACAATGAGCAGTTCTTC.

The chain employs TRBV5-5 and TRBJ2-1, with 11 positions matching TRBD2. Germline values: CDR1 SGHKS, CDR2 YYEKEE (reference sequence). With V trimmed by 3 bases and J by 0 bases, 2 bases remained unmatched. CDR3 size: 16 residues. CDR3 bases: TGTGCCAGCAGCTCGACTAGCGGGGACTCCTACAATGAGCAGTTCTTC. Encoded protein: CASSSTSGDSYNEQFF.

V gene TRBV7-2 combines with J gene TRBJ2-2; TRBD2 agrees at 9 bases. Germline lookup yields CDR1 SGHTA and CDR2 FQGNSA. The CDR3 runs 14 residues. V trimming: 8 bases; J trimming: 4 bases; junction bases outside the gene matches: 5. The CDR3 DNA sequence: TGTGCCAGCTTCAGCGGGGGGAGCACCGGGGAGCTGTTTTTT. It specifies CASFSGGSTGELFF.

As concerns this clone: Other DNA sequences within the sample encode an identical CDR3. The chain is built from TRBV4-1 and TRBJ1-1, with D possibly being TRBD1 (5 bases). The CDR3 contains 15 residues. Germline values: CDR1 MGHRA, CDR2 YSYEKL. The ends were cut back, 3 bases at V and 2 bases at J, with 13 bases in the middle. CDR3 loop: CASSQLETVNTEAFF. CDR3 bases: TGCGCCAGCAGCCAGCTGGAGACAGTTAACACTGAAGCTTTCTTT.

The V and J genes are TRBV7-2 and TRBJ1-1; D gene ambiguous. The ends were cut back, 0 bases at V and 1 base at J, with 6 bases in the middle. The CDR3 is 14 amino acids. Germline V gene data show CDR1 as SGHTA and CDR2 as FQGNSA. CDR3 in DNA: TGTGCCAGCAGCTTAGCCGGGAGGAACACTGAAGCTTTCTTT. This gives the protein CASSLAGRNTEAFF.

This chain links TRBV7-2 with TRBJ1-2; 8 bases line up with TRBD1. The CDR3 is 15 amino acids. Trimming removed 1 base from V and 4 bases from J; junction bases left unmatched: 5. Looked up from germline, CDR1 is SGHTA and CDR2 is FQGNSA. CDR3 in amino acids: CASSLDRGESYGYTF. CDR3 DNA sequence: TGTGCCAGCAGCTTAGACAGGGGGGAGTCCTATGGCTACACCTTC.

This clone showed up just once. DNA for the CDR3: TGTGCCAGTAGTATAGGCAGGGGACCCCTCGGCACTGAAGCTTTCTTT. It codes for CASSIGRGPLGTEAFF. J is TRBJ1-1 and V is TRBV19; possibly TRBD1 for D (6 bases). CDR1 and CDR2 (germline): LNHDA, SQIVND (reference sequence). The CDR3 has 16 residues. Trimming took 1 base from V and 4 from J, leaving 16 bases between them. The full variable domain, with the rest looked up from reference TRBV19 and TRBJ1-1, is DGGITQSPKYLFRKEGQNVTLSCEQNLNHDAMYWYRQDPGQGLRLIYYSQIVNDFQKGDIAEGYSVSREKKESFPLTVTSAQKNPTAFYLCASSIGRGPLGTEAFFGQGTRLTVV.

The chain is built from TRBV2 and TRBJ1-3, with unresolved D. The length of the CDR3 is 14 residues. Trimming removed 5 bases at V and 2 bases at J, with 10 bases between. Germline values: CDR1 SNHLY, CDR2 FYNNEI. The CDR3 DNA reads as TGTGCCAGCAGTCGACAAGATACTGGAAACACCATATATTTT. It specifies CASSRQDTGNTIYF.

V usage is TRBV14 and J usage is TRBJ2-5; perhaps TRBD1 as D (5 bases). Germline V lookup: CDR1 SGHDN, CDR2 FVKESK. The CDR3 loop spans 15 amino acids. Trimming left V 5 bases short and J 1 base short, with 14 bases between. CDR3 DNA: TGTGCCAGCAGCGCAGGGCTGGGGCGCCAAGAGACCCAGTACTTC. Protein product: CASSAGLGRQETQYF.

The chain employs TRBV28 and TRBJ1-2; D unclear. Deletions cut 4 bases from V and 0 bases from J, with 12 bases between. The CDR3 has 15 amino acids. Germline CDR1 is MDHEN and CDR2 is SYDVKM. The CDR3 coding sequence is TGTGCCAGCAGTTCCCGCCGGTTCGCTAACTATGGCTACACCTTC. Translated: CASSSRRFANYGYTF.

The rearrangement links TRBV13 to TRBJ2-7; 9 positions agree with TRBD2. The junction had 8 bases not matched to a gene; V was cut back by 3 bases and J by 2 bases. The germline V gene has CDR1 PRHDT and CDR2 FYEKMQ (reference sequence). This CDR3 contains 16 residues. Here the CDR3 DNA reads TGTGCCAGCAGCTTGCATTTCGAGCGGGGGGCCTACGAGCAGTACTTC. Amino acids: CASSLHFERGAYEQYF.

The V gene is TRBV18, the J gene TRBJ1-4, with TRBD1 matching 7 bases. This CDR3 has 13 amino acids. V shed 4 bases and J 10 bases; nucleotides not matched to a gene: 6. CDR1 is KGHSH and CDR2 is LQKENI in the germline V gene. The CDR3 region is CASSLRDRGKLFF. The DNA for the CDR3 is TGTGCCAGCTCACTAAGGGACAGAGGAAAACTGTTTTTT.

This clone was counted between two and nine times. The CDR3 coding sequence is TGTGCCAGCAGCCTCCTGAATTCACCCCTCCACTTT. It yields the protein CASSLLNSPLHF. The chain joins TRBV6-1 to TRBJ1-6; D unclear. The CDR3 extends over 12 amino acids. Germline V lookup: CDR1 MNHNS, CDR2 SASEGT. V lost 6 bases, J lost 7 bases, and 7 bases lay in between.

The V gene is TRBV11-3, the J gene TRBJ2-3, with 9 positions matching TRBD1. The length of the CDR3 is 16 residues. The germline V gene encodes CDR1 SGHNT and CDR2 YENEEA. The V and J ends lost 5 bases and 5 bases, in that order; junction bases with no gene match: 11. The CDR3 is CASSMNRGRERDTQYF. As DNA, the CDR3 is TGTGCCAGCAGCATGAACAGGGGGCGGGAGAGAGATACGCAGTATTTT.

J is TRBJ2-5 and V is TRBV6-1, with TRBD1 matching 11 bases. V was clipped by 7 bases and J by 2 bases; unmatched bases: 3. Germline CDR1 is MNHNS and CDR2 is SASEGT. CDR3 size: 14 residues. The CDR3 DNA reads as TGTGCCAGCACCAGGGACAGGGGGCAAGAGACCCAGTACTTC. It specifies CASTRDRGQETQYF.

Only one count was recorded for this clone. This CDR3 is CASTRGLDTQYF. CDR3 coding DNA: TGTGCCAGCACCAGGGGCCTGGATACGCAGTATTTT. V is TRBV6-1 and J is TRBJ2-3; the D gene is possibly TRBD1 (6 bases). Between the trimmed V and J ends, which lost 7 bases and 6 bases, there was a span of 11 bases. Germline CDR1 and CDR2: MNHNS and SASEGT. The CDR3 covers 12 residues.

The chain has TRBV7-2 and TRBJ1-6; possibly TRBD1 for D (5 bases). CDR1 and CDR2 (germline): SGHTA, FQGNSA. The V end lost 2 bases, the J end lost 7 bases, and 12 bases lay between the germline ends. The CDR3 runs to 15 residues. CDR3 nucleotide sequence: TGTGCCAGCAGCTTAATTCTTGGGGGGAATTCACCCCTCCACTTT. It codes for CASSLILGGNSPLHF.

This clone was recorded a few times. This sequence joins TRBV10-3 and TRBJ1-2; tentative D call: TRBD1 (5 bases). The CDR3 sequence is 14 residues long. Germline V gene lookup returns CDR1 ENHRY and CDR2 SYGVKD. Trimming stripped 11 bases from V and 4 bases from J, with 20 bases between. DNA for the CDR3: TGTGCCGCGGCTAGGGATTTTAGGGGCTATGGCTACACCTTC. This codes for CAAARDFRGYGYTF.

The chain uses TRBV5-5 and TRBJ2-2, with D possibly TRBD1 on 6 matching bases. V lost 0 bases and J 5 bases, leaving 8 bases between the germline ends. Per germline, CDR1 SGHKS and CDR2 YYEKEE (reference sequence). This CDR3 comprises 14 residues. Here the CDR3 DNA reads TGTGCCAGCAGCTTGGGACAGGAAACCGGGGAGCTGTTTTTT. Encoded protein: CASSLGQETGELFF.

The chain has TRBV7-6 and TRBJ2-3; TRBD2 agrees at 8 bases. CDR3 size: 17 residues. J lost 3 bases, V lost 1 base, and 9 bases had no gene match. Germline assignment: CDR1 SGHVS and CDR2 FNYEAQ. The CDR3 DNA is TGTGCCAGCAGCTTAGTCCAACTAGCGGTGGGAACAGATACGCAGTATTTT. Residues: CASSLVQLAVGTDTQYF.

The chain combines TRBV19 with TRBJ1-6; 8 bases are shared with TRBD1. In germline, CDR1 is LNHDA, CDR2 SQIVND (reference sequence). This CDR3 has 14 amino acids. After removal of 5 bases from V and 8 bases from J, the junction contained 5 bases not matched to a gene. The CDR3 spells CASSPGTGYSPLHF. The CDR3 nucleotides read TGTGCCAGTAGTCCAGGGACAGGTTATTCACCCCTCCACTTT.